This TCR beta chain was identified in a study of T-cell reconstitution after alpha-beta-depleted transplantation in children. Overall study results and limits: Surviving recipient T cells and thymic progenitors produced the high day-60 TCRbeta diversity seen in some patients. When one year had passed after transplant, most T-cell counts and diversity came from newly produced T cells. Several hundred expanded graft clones reportedly gave rise to the alpha-beta T cells present about two months after transplant.

This clonotype was counted only a few times. Antigen specificity is unknown. This sample's TCRbeta library carried unique molecular identifier barcodes. TCRdb analysed the PCR reads with MiXCR anew, one entry per CDR3 protein. The repertoire holds 250,000 to 300,000 distinct CDR3 sequences, with about a tenth as singletons. CDR3 length: 14 residues. Germline CDR1 reads SGHRS; CDR2 reads YFSETQ. The germline V and J ends were trimmed by 0 bases and 6 bases, with 12 bases remaining between them. Material: PBMCs, obtained before TCRalphabeta/CD19-depleted stem cell transplant. V and J are TRBV5-1 and TRBJ1-2; D gene uncertain. This receptor was taken from a boy under two years old with acute myeloid leukemia, due to receive a stem cell transplant. The CDR3 loop is CASSLVAGSDGYTF. Written as DNA, the CDR3 is TGCGCCAGCAGCTTGGTGGCGGGGTCCGATGGCTACACCTTC.